This T cell receptor beta chain is from a study of vaccination effects on CD4 cells after COVID-19. Deletions cut 0 bases from V and 5 bases from J, with 8 bases between. The CDR3 covers 13 residues. Looked up from germline, CDR1 is SQVTM and CDR2 is ANQGSEA. This table comes from immunoSEQ multiplex PCR, and its TCRdb copy is limited to in-frame clones, with some not included. The table lists around 63,000 clones, approximately 71% of them singletons, with roughly 3.5% in the top ten. Concerning this clone itself: The antigen is undetermined.

ViraFEST expansion of antigen-specific CD4+ T cells with viral peptide pools preceded sequencing. Isolating CD4+ T cells followed approximately 11 days of culture. No vaccinee had earlier SARS-CoV-2 infection, and nucleocapsid antibodies were negative. The chain combines TRBV29-1 with TRBJ1-5; D is uncertain. The sample consisted of CD4+ T cells from PBMCs cultured with HCoV-OC43 spike peptides, taken before COVID-19 vaccination. This sample's subset: HCoV-OC43 spike overlapping peptide pool stimulation. The clonotype comes from a human donor who received a COVID-19 vaccine. CDR3 amino acids: CSVEEVPDQPQHF. CDR3 sequence (DNA): TGCAGCGTTGAAGAGGTACCCGATCAGCCCCAGCATTTT.